Sequencing of this T cell receptor (beta chain) was carried out in a study of OX40 agonist ivuxolimab in advanced cancers. Study-wide context: The study treated patients with ivuxolimab, an agonistic anti-OX40 (CD134) antibody. The dose-escalation cohort was around 83% male, with a mean age of about 60 years, ranging roughly 23 to 79. Notes on the study in general: Averaged across samples, CD8+ T cells carried more expanded clones than CD4+ did.

The CDR3 is 11 amino acids. Trimming pared 6 bases from V and 0 bases from J, leaving 2 bases between. Germline CDR1 reads SEHNR; CDR2 reads FQNEAQ (reference sequence). A word on this clone: Its antigen is unknown.

Sequenced by immunoSEQ multiplex PCR; TCRdb stores in-frame clones only, minus some. Seen here are 75,000 to 100,000 clones, approximately 88% observed once, and the top ten hold under 0.55%. Blood sampling was done at baseline, cycle 4 day 1, and cycle 7 day 1. The receptor was isolated from an adult with an advanced solid tumor such as melanoma, head and neck, liver or kidney cancer. The starting material was CD4+ or CD8+ T cells sorted from blood, obtained in a trial of the OX40 agonist ivuxolimab. The chain carries TRBV7-9 and TRBJ1-1; D remains unclear. The CDR3 DNA sequence: TGTGCCAGCAGTATGAACACTGAAGCTTTCTTT. It encodes CASSMNTEAFF.